These 19 T cell receptor beta chains came from one sample sequenced in a study of T cells in Graves' hyperthyroidism and ophthalmopathy. RNA transcripts served as the template for amplifying TCR beta CDR3 regions. Initially, a first-round RT-PCR of the TCR CDR3 employed the HTBI primer set. TCRdb reprocessed the multiplex PCR reads with MiXCR, giving one entry per CDR3 protein. The sample carries about 500,000 distinct CDR3 sequences, approximately 16% recorded once. The sample consisted of blood. The receptors stem from a woman in her twenties or thirties with Graves' ophthalmopathy.

The V gene is TRBV7-2, the J gene TRBJ1-6; 7 bases agree with TRBD1. The CDR3 length is 18 residues. Germline values: CDR1 SGHTA, CDR2 FQGNSA. Trimming took 4 bases from V and 3 from J; bases not matched to a gene: 12. The CDR3 DNA sequence: TGTGCCAGCAGCTGCCCCCAGGGGGGGACGGACTATAATTCACCCCTCCACTTT. As protein: CASSCPQGGTDYNSPLHF.

This clonotype was counted at least ten times. The chain links TRBV28 to TRBJ2-5; TRBD2 matches at 7 bases. Germline V lookup: CDR1 MDHEN, CDR2 SYDVKM. The junction had 9 bases not matched to a gene; V was cut back by 6 bases and J by 2 bases. CDR3 length equals 15 residues. The chain's CDR3 is CASSSPASGQETQYF. The CDR3 DNA follows: TGTGCCAGCAGCTCTCCCGCTAGCGGACAAGAGACCCAGTACTTC. Using reference TRBV28 and TRBJ2-5 for the parts outside the CDR3, the full variable domain is DVKVTQSSRYLVKRTGEKVFLECVQDMDHENMFWYRQDPGLGLRLIYFSYDVKMKEKGDIPEGYSVSREKKERFSLILESASTNQTSMYLCASSSPASGQETQYFGPGTRLLVL.

This clonotype was observed at least ten times. J is TRBJ2-7 and V is TRBV7-9, with 8 bases identical to TRBD1. This CDR3 contains 15 residues. V lost 3 bases to trimming and J lost 3 bases; unmatched junction nucleotides: 7. Germline V gene data show CDR1 as SEHNR and CDR2 as FQNEAQ (reference sequence). The DNA for the CDR3 is TGTGCCAGCAGCTTGGCGGGACAGGAATTCTACGAGCAGTACTTC. Protein sequence: CASSLAGQEFYEQYF.

The V and J genes are TRBV7-9 and TRBJ2-7, with TRBD1 matching over 9 bases. The CDR3 has 15 amino acids. J lost 2 bases, V lost 4 bases, and 6 bases had no gene match. The germline CDR1 and CDR2 sequences are SEHNR and FQNEAQ (reference sequence). Here the CDR3 DNA reads TGTGCCAGCAGCTCATCCGGGACAGGGACCTACGAGCAGTACTTC. Translation gives CASSSSGTGTYEQYF.

The chain has TRBV6-1 and TRBJ2-5; the match to TRBD2 covers 8 bases. After removal of 3 bases from V and 6 bases from J, the junction contained 15 bases not matched to a gene. The germline gives CDR1 MNHNS, CDR2 SASEGT. This CDR3 is built from 17 residues. This CDR3 is CASSDPTAGGGGKTQYF. The CDR3 region has the DNA TGTGCCAGCAGTGATCCAACGGCGGGGGGAGGGGGGAAGACCCAGTACTTC.

This clonotype was counted at least ten times. CDR3 protein: CASSLAVGGTTEAFF. The CDR3 region has the DNA TGCGCCAGCAGCTTGGCAGTCGGGGGAACCACTGAAGCTTTCTTT. The genes are TRBV5-1 and TRBJ1-1; D is perhaps TRBD1 (5 bases). The V end lost 0 bases, the J end lost 4 bases, and 13 bases lay between the germline ends. This CDR3 has 15 residues. Germline values: CDR1 SGHRS, CDR2 YFSETQ. The variable domain in full, with the rest retrieved from reference TRBV5-1 and TRBJ1-1, is KAGVTQTPRYLIKTRGQQVTLSCSPISGHRSVSWYQQTPGQGLQFLFEYFSETQRNKGNFPGRFSGRQFSNSRSEMNVSTLELGDSALYLCASSLAVGGTTEAFFGQGTRLTVV.

This clonotype came up a few times. In nucleotides, the CDR3 is TGTGCCAGCAGCTTAGTCGAGGGGGGGGGAATTTCACCCCTCCACTTT. As protein: CASSLVEGGGISPLHF. This rearrangement joins TRBV7-8 to TRBJ1-6; tentatively, D is TRBD1 (6 bases). The germline V gene has CDR1 SGHVS and CDR2 FQNEAQ. The CDR3 extends over 16 amino acids. Deletions cut 1 base from V and 9 bases from J, with 16 bases between. Supplemented by reference TRBV7-8 and TRBJ1-6, the full variable domain reads GAGVSQSPRYKVAKRGQDVALRCDPISGHVSLFWYQQALGQGPEFLTYFQNEAQLDKSGLPSDRFFAERPEGSVSTLKIQRTQQEDSAVYLCASSLVEGGGISPLHFGNGTRLTVT.

This clonotype was detected ten times or more. The chain joins TRBV30 to TRBJ1-5; D not resolved. Germline loops: CDR1 GTSNPN, CDR2 SVGIG (reference sequence). Trimming shortened V by 1 base and J by 10 bases, and 17 bases separated the two germline ends. The CDR3 has 14 amino acids. CDR3 loop: CAWSGFGSLGPQHF. The CDR3 nucleotides are TGTGCCTGGAGTGGATTCGGCAGTCTAGGTCCCCAGCATTTT.

A few counts support this clonotype. The chain is built from TRBV6-2 or TRBV6-3 and TRBJ1-6, with 9 positions matching TRBD1. The CDR3 runs 14 residues. V lost 5 bases, J lost 10 bases, and 6 bases stayed unmatched. The germline gives CDR1 MNHEY, CDR2 SVGEGT. The CDR3 is CASSGTGFGSPLHF. CDR3 coding DNA: TGTGCCAGCAGTGGGACAGGGTTTGGATCACCCCTCCACTTT.

In this sample, this clonotype turned up many times. The chain couples TRBV18 to TRBJ2-5, with D perhaps TRBD2 (6 bases). CDR1 is KGHSH, CDR2 LQKENI, per germline. V was clipped by 8 bases and J by 5 bases, with 12 bases between them. The CDR3 runs to 12 residues. CDR3 DNA: TGTGCCAGCCGCACAGGAGGGGAGACCCAGTACTTC. Translation: CASRTGGETQYF.

In its sample, this clonotype was seen a few times. This chain connects TRBV28 to TRBJ2-6; possibly TRBD1 for D (6 bases). From germline, CDR1 is MDHEN and CDR2 SYDVKM. Trimming took off 2 bases at V and 2 bases at J, with 10 bases between the two ends. The CDR3 consists of 16 residues. This chain's CDR3 is CASSLLAGAGANVLTF. Written as DNA, the CDR3 is TGTGCCAGCAGTTTACTAGCAGGGGCTGGGGCCAACGTCCTGACTTTC.

This clonotype has a count of ten or more. The CDR3 spells CASSLEGGQSYEQYF. Written as DNA, the CDR3 is TGCGCCAGCAGCTTGGAAGGGGGTCAATCCTACGAGCAGTACTTC. The chain is built from TRBV5-1 and TRBJ2-7; TRBD1 might be the D (6 bases). Germline V gene lookup returns CDR1 SGHRS and CDR2 YFSETQ. V was clipped by 0 bases and J by 1 base, with 11 bases between them. This CDR3 region has 15 residues.

This chain connects TRBV12-5 to TRBJ1-5, with D uncertain. Germline CDR1 is LGHNT and CDR2 is FRNRAP. The CDR3 extends over 16 amino acids. V was trimmed by 1 base and J by 2 bases, leaving 12 bases between them. The CDR3 reads CASGLGRGRGNQPQHF. In nucleotides, the CDR3 is TGTGCTAGTGGTTTGGGCCGGGGAAGGGGCAATCAGCCCCAGCATTTT.

In this sample, this clonotype turned up many times. The chain links TRBV4-3 to TRBJ1-3, with D possibly TRBD1 on 5 matching bases. V was clipped by 0 bases and J by 2 bases, with 11 bases between them. Germline V gene lookup returns CDR1 LGHNA and CDR2 YSLEER. The CDR3 loop spans 16 amino acids. CDR3 loop: CASSQDQAGAGNTIYF. CDR3 nucleotides: TGCGCCAGCAGCCAAGATCAGGCGGGGGCTGGAAACACCATATATTTT.

The sample holds a few counts of this clonotype. The chain couples TRBV10-3 to TRBJ1-5; unclear D gene. The CDR3 contains 13 residues. Germline values: CDR1 ENHRY, CDR2 SYGVKD. Trimming shortened V by 2 bases and J by 11 bases, and 13 bases separated the two germline ends. The CDR3, as DNA: TGTGCCATCAGTGAGGGCCAAAGGGAGGCCCAGCATTTT. It specifies CAISEGQREAQHF.

The chain joins TRBV5-6 to TRBJ2-5; D tentatively reads TRBD1 or TRBD2 (5 bases each). The CDR3 is 16 residues long. Per germline, CDR1 SGHDT and CDR2 YYEEEE. Between the trimmed V and J ends, which lost 4 bases and 2 bases, there was a span of 18 bases. CDR3 sequence reads: CASSPRMEDTQETQYF. For the CDR3, the DNA is TGTGCCAGCAGCCCTCGGATGGAGGACACACAAGAGACCCAGTACTTC.

V and J are TRBV27 and TRBJ2-2; no reliable D call. Looked up from germline, CDR1 is MNHEY and CDR2 is SMNVEV (reference sequence). Between the trimmed V and J ends, which lost 2 bases and 6 bases, there was a span of 7 bases. The CDR3 spans 13 residues. In DNA form, the CDR3 reads TGTGCCAGCAGTTTAAGGTGGTCCGGGGAGCTGTTTTTT. Protein product: CASSLRWSGELFF.

This clonotype came up many times. CDR3 residues: CASRGQFYTEAFF. The DNA for the CDR3 is TGTGCCAGCAGAGGACAGTTTTACACTGAAGCTTTCTTT. The rearrangement links TRBV7-2 to TRBJ1-1, with D perhaps TRBD1 (6 bases). The V end was cut by 6 bases, the J end by 3 bases, with 11 bases between. From germline, CDR1 is SGHTA and CDR2 FQGNSA. This CDR3 spans 13 amino acids.

The J gene is TRBJ2-7, the V gene TRBV7-2; 14 bases fit TRBD2. V lost 5 bases and J lost 4; bases outside the gene matches: 7. Germline loops: CDR1 SGHTA, CDR2 FQGNSA. CDR3 size: 16 residues. For the CDR3, the DNA is TGTGCCAGCAGCGGGGGGACTAGCGGGAGTCGGTACGAGCAGTACTTC. The encoded protein is CASSGGTSGSRYEQYF. The complete variable domain, with remaining parts taken from reference TRBV7-2 and TRBJ2-7, reads GAGVSQSPSNKVTEKGKDVELRCDPISGHTALYWYRQSLGQGLEFLIYFQGNSAPDKSGLPSDRFSAERTGGSVSTLTIQRTQQEDSAVYLCASSGGTSGSRYEQYFGPGTRLTVT.